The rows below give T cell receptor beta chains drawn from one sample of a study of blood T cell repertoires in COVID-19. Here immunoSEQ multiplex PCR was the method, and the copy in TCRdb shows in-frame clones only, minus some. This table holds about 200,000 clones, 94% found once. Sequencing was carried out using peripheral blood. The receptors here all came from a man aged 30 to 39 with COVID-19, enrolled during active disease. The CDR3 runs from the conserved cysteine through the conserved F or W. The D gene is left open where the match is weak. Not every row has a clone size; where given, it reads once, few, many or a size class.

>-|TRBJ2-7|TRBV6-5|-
CASSTQGWQYF
TGTGCCAGCTCGACCCAGGGGTGGCAGTACTTC
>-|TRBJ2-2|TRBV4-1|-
CASSQGVTGELFF
TGCGCCAGCAGCCAAGGAGTAACCGGGGAGCTGTTTTTT
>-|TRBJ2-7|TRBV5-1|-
CASSLVFEGTYEQYF
TGCGCCAGCAGCTTGGTATTCGAGGGTACCTACGAGCAGTACTTC
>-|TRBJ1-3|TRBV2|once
CASSGTGFSGNTIYF
TGTGCCAGCAGTGGCACAGGGTTCTCTGGAAACACCATATATTTT
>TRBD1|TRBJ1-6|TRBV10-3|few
CAISESQGVTNSPLHF
TGTGCCATCAGTGAGTCACAGGGGGTTACTAATTCACCCCTCCACTTT
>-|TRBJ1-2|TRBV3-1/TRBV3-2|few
CASSQSGGWGYTF
TGTGCCAGCAGCCAGTCCGGGGGTTGGGGCTACACCTTC
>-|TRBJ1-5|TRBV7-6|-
CASSLGTGSNQPQHF
TGTGCCAGCAGCTTAGGCACAGGTAGCAATCAGCCCCAGCATTTT
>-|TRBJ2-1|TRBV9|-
CASSGIAVDNEQFF
TGTGCCAGCAGCGGGATAGCGGTCGACAATGAGCAGTTCTTC
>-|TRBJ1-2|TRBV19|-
CASSPTTGNSNYGYTF
TGTGCCAGTAGTCCCACCACAGGGAATTCTAACTATGGCTACACCTTC
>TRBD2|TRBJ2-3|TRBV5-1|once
CASSLGLPTDTQYF
TGCGCCAGCAGCCTGGGACTACCCACAGATACGCAGTATTTT
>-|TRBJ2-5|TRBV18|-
CASSYQETQYF
TGTGCCAGCTCATATCAAGAGACCCAGTACTTC
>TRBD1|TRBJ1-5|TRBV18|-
CASSPGTGNGVNQPQHF
TGTGCCAGCTCACCCGGGACAGGGAATGGGGTCAATCAGCCCCAGCATTTT
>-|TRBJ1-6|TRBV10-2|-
CASSGSSYNSPLHF
TGCGCCAGCAGCGGGAGCTCCTATAATTCACCCCTCCACTTT
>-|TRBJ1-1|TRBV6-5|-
CASTPTGFTNTEAFF
TGTGCCAGCACCCCTACAGGGTTCACGAACACTGAAGCTTTCTTT
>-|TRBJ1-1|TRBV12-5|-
CASGLVPPPQGMGTEAFF
TGTGCTAGTGGTTTGGTCCCTCCCCCTCAGGGTATGGGGACTGAAGCTTTCTTT
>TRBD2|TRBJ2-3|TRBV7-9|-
CASSLLAGGFNTDTQYF
TGTGCCAGCAGCTTACTCGCGGGGGGCTTCAACACAGATACGCAGTATTTT
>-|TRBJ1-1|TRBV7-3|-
CASSLFQDTEAFF
TGTGCCAGCAGCTTATTCCAGGACACTGAAGCTTTCTTT
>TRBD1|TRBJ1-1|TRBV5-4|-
CASSLGVADRGLGEAFF
TGTGCCAGCAGCTTGGGAGTGGCGGACAGGGGTCTGGGTGAAGCTTTCTTT
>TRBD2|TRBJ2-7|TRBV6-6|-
CASSYSGGARDEQYF
TGTGCCAGCAGTTACAGCGGGGGGGCTCGGGACGAGCAGTACTTC
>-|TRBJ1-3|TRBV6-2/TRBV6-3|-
CASSLPGFSGNTIYF
TGTGCCAGCAGTCTTCCAGGGTTCTCTGGAAACACCATATATTTT
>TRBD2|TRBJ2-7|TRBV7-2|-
CASSLEIAGEEQYF
TGTGCCAGCAGCTTAGAGATAGCGGGGGAGGAGCAGTACTTC
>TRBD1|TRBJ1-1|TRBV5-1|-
CASSSGQGARGTEAFF
TGCGCCAGCAGCTCGGGACAGGGGGCGCGAGGTACTGAAGCTTTCTTT
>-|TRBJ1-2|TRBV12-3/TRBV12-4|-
CASSSRYRYGYTF
TGTGCCAGCAGTTCACGGTATCGGTATGGCTACACCTTC
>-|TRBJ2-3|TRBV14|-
CASSQAGRTSTDTQYF
TGTGCCAGCAGCCAAGCGGGCAGGACTAGCACAGATACGCAGTATTTT
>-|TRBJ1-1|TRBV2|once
CASSEYRARTEAFF
TGTGCCAGCAGTGAGTACAGGGCAAGGACTGAAGCTTTCTTT
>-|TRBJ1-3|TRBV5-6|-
CASSLEGIPRNTIYF
TGTGCCAGCAGCTTGGAGGGGATTCCCCGAAACACCATATATTTT
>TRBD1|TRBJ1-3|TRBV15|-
CATSRGQGSSGNTIYF
TGTGCCACCAGCAGAGGACAGGGAAGCTCTGGAAACACCATATATTTT
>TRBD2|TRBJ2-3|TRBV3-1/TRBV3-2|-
CASSQELAGAPDTQYF
TGTGCCAGCAGCCAAGAGCTAGCGGGGGCACCAGATACGCAGTATTTT
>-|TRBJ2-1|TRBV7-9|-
CASSFGGHYNEQFF
TGTGCCAGCAGCTTCGGGGGTCACTACAATGAGCAGTTCTTC
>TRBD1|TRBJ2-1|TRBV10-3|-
CAIRGQGVDNEQFF
TGTGCCATCAGGGGACAGGGGGTGGACAATGAGCAGTTCTTC
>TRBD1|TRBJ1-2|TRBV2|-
CASSRGHRGRVGYGYTF
TGTGCCAGCAGTCGAGGTCACAGGGGGCGAGTCGGCTATGGCTACACCTTC
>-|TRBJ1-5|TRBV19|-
CASSGQGGNQPQHF
TGTGCCAGTAGCGGACAAGGGGGCAATCAGCCCCAGCATTTT
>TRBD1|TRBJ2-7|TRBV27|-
CASNRQGAYEQYF
TGTGCCAGCAACCGACAGGGGGCATACGAGCAGTACTTC
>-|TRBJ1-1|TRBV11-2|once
CASSLRAGVTEAFF
TGTGCCAGCAGCTTACGGGCGGGCGTCACTGAAGCTTTCTTT
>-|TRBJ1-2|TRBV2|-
CASSEALPGVVGYTF
TGTGCCAGCAGTGAAGCGCTTCCGGGGGTGGTTGGCTACACCTTC
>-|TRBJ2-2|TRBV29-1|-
CSVDADYSGELFF
TGCAGCGTTGATGCGGACTACTCCGGGGAGCTGTTTTTT
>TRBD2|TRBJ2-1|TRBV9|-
CASSFGTSGGYEQFF
TGTGCCAGTTCATTCGGGACTAGCGGGGGGTATGAGCAGTTCTTC
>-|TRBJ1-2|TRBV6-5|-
CASSSDRGNGYTF
TGTGCCAGCAGCTCAGACAGAGGTAATGGCTACACCTTC
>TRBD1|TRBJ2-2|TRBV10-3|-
CAIRETGWYTGELFF
TGTGCCATCAGGGAGACAGGGTGGTACACCGGGGAGCTGTTTTTT
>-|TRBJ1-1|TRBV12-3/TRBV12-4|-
CASSLSQIEAFF
TGTGCCAGCAGTTTGTCCCAGATTGAAGCTTTCTTT
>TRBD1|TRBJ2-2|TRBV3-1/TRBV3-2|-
CASSRTGARAGELFF
TGTGCCAGCAGCCGCACAGGGGCCAGGGCCGGGGAGCTGTTTTTT
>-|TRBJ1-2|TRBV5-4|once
CASSLGSGEGYGYTF
TGTGCCAGCAGCCTGGGGTCCGGGGAGGGCTATGGCTACACCTTC
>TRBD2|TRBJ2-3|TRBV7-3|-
CASSQTGGADTQYF
TGTGCCAGCAGCCAAACGGGGGGGGCCGATACGCAGTATTTT
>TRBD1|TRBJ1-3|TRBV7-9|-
CASSQLDRVAGNTIYF
TGTGCCAGCAGCCAACTCGACAGGGTCGCTGGAAACACCATATATTTT
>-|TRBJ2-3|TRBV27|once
CASTRVNTDTQYF
TGTGCCAGCACGAGGGTAAACACAGATACGCAGTATTTT
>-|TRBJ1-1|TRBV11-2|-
CASSSQGWLAFF
TGTGCCAGCAGTTCTCAGGGCTGGCTGGCTTTCTTT
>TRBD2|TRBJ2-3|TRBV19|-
CASSIVAGGTDTQYF
TGTGCCAGTAGTATAGTAGCGGGGGGGACAGATACGCAGTATTTT
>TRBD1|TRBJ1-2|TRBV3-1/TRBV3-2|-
CASSQGQGKFYGYTF
TGTGCCAGCAGCCAAGGACAGGGGAAATTCTATGGCTACACCTTC
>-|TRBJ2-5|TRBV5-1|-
CASSLVGGAMETQYF
TGCGCCAGCAGCTTAGTAGGGGGGGCGATGGAGACCCAGTACTTC
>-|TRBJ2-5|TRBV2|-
CATTVVQETQYF
TGTGCCACCACCGTAGTTCAAGAGACCCAGTACTTC
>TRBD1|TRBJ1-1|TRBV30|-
CAWSSSGGMAEAFF
TGTGCCTGGAGTAGTTCAGGGGGTATGGCTGAAGCTTTCTTT
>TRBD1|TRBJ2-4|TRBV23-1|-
CASSQKMGQAVVRNIQYF
TGCGCCAGCAGTCAGAAAATGGGACAGGCGGTTGTTAGAAACATTCAGTACTTC
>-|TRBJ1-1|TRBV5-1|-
CASSWGGGQTSIRAFF
TGCGCCAGCAGCTGGGGCGGAGGACAGACCTCCATAAGAGCTTTCTTT
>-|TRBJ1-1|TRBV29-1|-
CSVADTEAFF
TGCAGCGTTGCCGACACTGAAGCTTTCTTT
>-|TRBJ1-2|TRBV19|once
CASSRQARFLTF
TGTGCCAGTAGTAGGCAGGCCCGGTTTCTCACCTTC
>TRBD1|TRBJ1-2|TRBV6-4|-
CASSITGTGSDYGYTF
TGTGCCAGCAGTATCACCGGGACAGGGTCGGACTATGGCTACACCTTC
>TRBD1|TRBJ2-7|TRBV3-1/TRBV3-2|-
CASSPETGGSYEQYF
TGTGCCAGCAGCCCCGAGACAGGGGGGTCCTACGAGCAGTACTTC